Listed below are T cell receptor beta chains from one sample, sequenced in a study of shared clonotypes between healthy human individuals. TCRdb's table, derived via immunoSEQ multiplex PCR, lists solely in-frame clones and lacks some. The data hold around 1.9 million clones, with roughly 93% observed a single time. The specimen was naive CD8+ T cells from PBMCs. The receptor source for this set is a man between 18 and 29 years old in good health. Some clones in this sample may be carry-over from other donors' samples. Each CDR3 is given with its conserved first and last residue. The D gene is left open where the match is weak. Clone size appears in some rows only: once, few, many, or a class for an expanded clone.

d_gene	j_gene	abundance	v_gene	CDR3aa	CDR3nt
TRBD2	TRBJ2-7	.	TRBV25-1	CASRGTRVGEQYF	TGTGCCAGCAGAGGGACTAGGGTTGGGGAGCAGTACTTC
TRBD1	TRBJ2-7	.	TRBV27	CASSLFGQGVYEQYF	TGTGCCAGCAGTTTATTCGGACAGGGGGTCTACGAGCAGTACTTC
.	TRBJ2-7	.	TRBV6-5	CASSYRGGSSYEQYF	TGTGCCAGCAGTTACCGGGGAGGTAGCTCCTACGAGCAGTACTTC
TRBD2	TRBJ2-2	.	TRBV9	CASSGAGGPVGHTGELFF	TGTGCCAGCAGCGGAGCGGGAGGGCCCGTCGGGCACACCGGGGAGCTGTTTTTT
.	TRBJ2-1	.	TRBV5-1	CASSWTVSEQFF	TGCGCCAGCAGCTGGACAGTTAGTGAGCAGTTCTTC
TRBD1	TRBJ2-7	.	TRBV6-1	CASSVGRTGGYEQYF	TGTGCCAGCAGTGTGGGCCGGACAGGGGGCTACGAGCAGTACTTC
.	TRBJ2-7	once	TRBV7-9	CASSLVLHEQYF	TGTGCCAGCAGCTTAGTACTCCACGAGCAGTACTTC
.	TRBJ2-1	.	TRBV5-1	CASGPGAPEQFF	TGCGCCAGCGGACCCGGGGCACCCGAGCAGTTCTTC
TRBD1	TRBJ2-7	.	TRBV19	CASSADTQGTYEQYF	TGTGCCAGTAGTGCCGACACACAGGGGACCTACGAGCAGTACTTC
.	TRBJ1-1	few	TRBV29-1	CSVEVDNTEAFF	TGCAGCGTTGAGGTGGATAACACTGAAGCTTTCTTT
TRBD1	TRBJ1-2	.	TRBV7-8	CASSWLPDGQADYGYTF	TGTGCCAGCAGCTGGCTCCCTGATGGACAGGCTGACTATGGCTACACCTTC
.	TRBJ2-7	.	TRBV6-1	CASSEVGFGYYEQYF	TGTGCCAGCAGTGAGGTAGGGTTCGGATACTACGAGCAGTACTTC
TRBD1	TRBJ2-5	.	TRBV29-1	CSVAQGAGETQYF	TGCAGCGTTGCCCAGGGGGCGGGGGAGACCCAGTACTTC
.	TRBJ1-1	.	TRBV19	CASSIPEGYTEAFF	TGTGCCAGTTCTATACCAGAGGGGTACACTGAAGCTTTCTTT
TRBD2	TRBJ2-1	.	TRBV27	CASSLPPGSGRWGEQFF	TGTGCCAGCAGTTTACCCCCGGGTAGCGGGAGATGGGGTGAGCAGTTCTTC
.	TRBJ2-5	.	TRBV28	CASSRTYQETQYF	TGTGCCAGCAGTCGGACATACCAAGAGACCCAGTACTTC
.	TRBJ1-2	.	TRBV27	CASSSGTGADYGYTF	TGTGCCAGCAGTTCCGGGACGGGGGCCGACTATGGCTACACCTTC
TRBD2	TRBJ2-2	.	TRBV7-3	CASGAGGPTGELFF	TGTGCCAGCGGGGCGGGAGGGCCGACCGGGGAGCTGTTTTTT
.	TRBJ2-7	.	TRBV7-9	CASSAGRSEQYF	TGTGCCAGCAGTGCGGGAAGGAGCGAGCAGTACTTC
TRBD1	TRBJ2-1	few	TRBV28	CASSLGGQGFYNEQFF	TGTGCCAGCAGTTTAGGAGGACAGGGGTTCTACAATGAGCAGTTCTTC
TRBD1	TRBJ2-5	.	TRBV27	CASSLTGAKETQYF	TGTGCCAGCAGTTTGACAGGGGCGAAGGAGACCCAGTACTTC
TRBD2	TRBJ2-3	.	TRBV5-6	CASWEGIAGGPSWGDTQYF	TGTGCCAGCTGGGAAGGGATAGCGGGAGGGCCGAGTTGGGGAGATACGCAGTATTTT
TRBD2	TRBJ2-1	.	TRBV28	CASSFTIGTSEVVAYNEQFF	TGTGCCAGCAGTTTCACCATAGGGACTAGCGAGGTTGTAGCCTACAATGAGCAGTTCTTC
TRBD2	TRBJ2-1	.	TRBV9	CASSAGTSGRGAYNEQFF	TGTGCCAGCAGCGCCGGGACTAGCGGGAGAGGGGCCTACAATGAGCAGTTCTTC
.	TRBJ2-1	.	TRBV15	CATSRGHLANEQFF	TGTGCCACCAGCAGAGGGCATCTGGCCAATGAGCAGTTCTTC
TRBD1	TRBJ1-2	once	TRBV5-1	CASSQSQGATGPGNYGYTF	TGCGCCAGCAGCCAATCACAGGGGGCGACGGGCCCGGGGAACTATGGCTACACCTTC
.	TRBJ1-3	.	TRBV9	CASSVTGRSGNTIYF	TGTGCCAGCAGCGTGACAGGACGCTCTGGAAACACCATATATTTT
.	TRBJ2-2	.	TRBV27	CASSSTSNTGELFF	TGTGCCAGCAGTAGCACATCGAACACCGGGGAGCTGTTTTTT
TRBD2	TRBJ2-1	.	TRBV27	CASSYPGTSNEQFF	TGTGCCAGCAGTTACCCCGGGACTAGCAATGAGCAGTTCTTC
TRBD1	TRBJ2-7	.	TRBV2	CASRDRGGSYEQYF	TGTGCCAGCAGAGACAGGGGGGGGTCCTACGAGCAGTACTTC
.	TRBJ2-1	.	TRBV10-3	CAISESGQGGNEQFF	TGTGCCATCAGTGAGTCGGGTCAGGGTGGCAATGAGCAGTTCTTC
.	TRBJ2-5	.	TRBV4-3	CASSPSSQGYQETQYF	TGCGCCAGCAGCCCCTCTTCACAGGGTTACCAAGAGACCCAGTACTTC
TRBD1	TRBJ1-1	.	TRBV6-5	CASSLDRGTEAFF	TGTGCCAGCAGCTTAGACAGGGGGACTGAAGCTTTCTTT
.	TRBJ1-1	.	TRBV28	CASSLLGDRVSTEAFF	TGTGCCAGCAGTTTATTGGGGGACCGGGTGAGCACTGAAGCTTTCTTT
.	TRBJ2-2	.	TRBV27	CASSYRAPDELFF	TGTGCCAGCAGTTACCGGGCCCCCGACGAGCTGTTTTTT
.	TRBJ2-2	.	TRBV19	CASSTRETGELFF	TGTGCCAGTAGTACCCGAGAAACCGGGGAGCTGTTTTTT
.	TRBJ1-1	.	TRBV6-5	CASSYSDPGTEAFF	TGTGCCAGCAGTTACTCTGACCCGGGGACTGAAGCTTTCTTT
.	TRBJ2-2	.	TRBV20-1	CSAGISGELFF	TGCAGTGCTGGCATATCCGGGGAGCTGTTTTTT
TRBD1	TRBJ2-7	.	TRBV5-1	CASRDRGYEQYF	TGCGCCAGCCGGGACAGGGGCTACGAGCAGTACTTC
.	TRBJ2-5	.	TRBV28	CASTVPAGETQYF	TGTGCCAGCACCGTACCGGCCGGGGAGACCCAGTACTTC
.	TRBJ2-3	once	TRBV6-6	CASSYSISTDTQYF	TGTGCCAGCAGTTACTCGATCAGCACAGATACGCAGTATTTT
.	TRBJ2-2	.	TRBV7-9	CASSSAGGLKGELFF	TGTGCCAGCAGCTCAGCTGGGGGGTTGAAGGGGGAGCTGTTTTTT
.	TRBJ2-1	.	TRBV27	CASSETEVREQFF	TGTGCCAGCAGTGAGACAGAGGTTCGCGAGCAGTTCTTC